The entry below gives a single T cell receptor (beta chain) sequence along with its context. Authors' analysis steps: Amplifying reference gene primers gave estimates of nucleated cell counts. The data were produced by immunoSEQ multiplex PCR, yet TCRdb's version contains in-frame clones alone and is incomplete. The V and J calls and clone size are taken from that table; D and trimming were inferred from the DNA. Of a few hundred thousand clones listed, about nine tenths are singletons. These data belong to a study of blood T cell repertoires in COVID-19. About the research overall: Researchers got acute and convalescent COVID-19 samples from the United States, Italy and Spain. PBMCs, B-cell-depleted T cells, or T cells provided the cDNA or gDNA that made up the material.

In Seattle, patients joined the study during active infection and were tracked longitudinally. The CDR3 covers 14 residues. V was pared by 2 bases and J by 6 bases, with 4 bases of the junction left unmatched. CDR1 and CDR2 from the germline V gene are MNHEY and SVGAGI. Sequenced input: peripheral blood. This clonotype was sampled from a woman aged 55 to 70 with COVID-19, enrolled during active disease. The chain couples TRBV6-5 to TRBJ1-5; 7 nucleotides line up with TRBD1. CDR3: CASSYSRGSQPQHF. The CDR3 DNA reads TGTGCCAGCAGTTACAGCAGGGGGTCTCAGCCCCAGCATTTT.